These 7 T cell receptor beta chains were sequenced from one sample in a study of T cell responses to AZD1222 COVID-19 vaccine (dated by TCRdb to about 2021). This specimen's time point label, per the study, means: baseline before first vaccination. Library method: the immunoSEQ multiplex PCR assay. TCRdb's version of the immuneACCESS table is confined to in-frame rearrangements and falls short of the full clone set. An unresolved V gene accounts for under half of the shortfall where checked; the remainder is of unknown origin. The sample includes over 85,000 clones, with roughly four fifths observed a single time. About 4.5% of the sample lies in the top ten. The starting material was peripheral blood, obtained on day 0 of AZD1222 vaccination. All receptors derive from an adult in good health.

The rearrangement joins TRBV21-1 to TRBJ2-2; TRBD1 is the table's D call and was not checked against the DNA. TRBV21-1 is noted as a pseudogene. The CDR3 consists of 15 residues. The CDR3 DNA is TGTGCCAGCAGCAAGGGGCAGAAGAACACCGGGGAGCTGTTTTTT. Its translation is CASSKGQKNTGELFF.

The chain uses TRBV27 and TRBJ1-1; a possible D gene is TRBD1 (6 bases). The CDR3 has 16 residues. Germline V gene lookup returns CDR1 MNHEY and CDR2 SMNVEV (reference sequence). The V end lost 5 bases, the J end lost 0 bases, and 16 bases lay between the germline ends. The CDR3 sequence: CASSQRRGRVNTEAFF. The CDR3 DNA reads as TGTGCCAGCAGTCAACGCCGGGGGCGGGTGAACACTGAAGCTTTCTTT.

This clone showed up just a few times. The V and J genes are TRBV5-1 and TRBJ2-5; TRBD2 matches at 8 bases. V lost 4 bases to trimming and J lost 5 bases; unmatched junction nucleotides: 7. The length of the CDR3 is 14 residues. Germline V gene sequence: CDR1 SGHRS, CDR2 YFSETQ. DNA of the CDR3: TGCGCCAGCAGCACCAGCGGGAGCAGGGAGACCCAGTACTTC. As protein: CASSTSGSRETQYF.

This rearrangement joins TRBV7-2 to TRBJ2-1; TRBD2 might be the D (5 bases). The germline V gene encodes CDR1 SGHTA and CDR2 FQGNSA. V lost 5 bases and J lost 6, with 14 bases in between. The CDR3 is made up of 14 amino acids. The CDR3 coding sequence is TGTGCCAGCAGCGTCGACGGGGTAAGCAATGAGCAGTTCTTC. Protein: CASSVDGVSNEQFF.

The table lists this clone with a few counts. The chain links TRBV4-3 to TRBJ2-6; 7 bases match TRBD1. J was trimmed by 2 bases and V by 1 base; bases with no gene match: 2. Germline V gives CDR1 LGHNA, CDR2 YSLEER. This CDR3 comprises 16 residues. The CDR3 region has the DNA TGCGCCAGCAGCCAAGCCACAGGGGCTGGGGCCAACGTCCTGACTTTC. Encoded protein: CASSQATGAGANVLTF.

The chain recombines TRBV28 with TRBJ1-2; D uncertain. The CDR3 sequence is 12 residues long. V was pared by 6 bases and J by 7 bases, with 12 bases between. The germline V gene has CDR1 MDHEN and CDR2 SYDVKM. The CDR3 region has the DNA TGTGCCAGCAGGGAGTGGATGAGTGGCTACACCTTC. Translation gives CASREWMSGYTF.

This sequence joins TRBV5-6 and TRBJ2-6; D call uncertain. The germline gives CDR1 SGHDT, CDR2 YYEEEE. This CDR3 comprises 15 residues. V was trimmed by 1 base and J by 0 bases, leaving 5 bases between them. CDR3 in amino acids: CASSLRSSGANVLTF. For the CDR3, the DNA is TGTGCCAGCAGCTTGAGATCCTCTGGGGCCAACGTCCTGACTTTC.